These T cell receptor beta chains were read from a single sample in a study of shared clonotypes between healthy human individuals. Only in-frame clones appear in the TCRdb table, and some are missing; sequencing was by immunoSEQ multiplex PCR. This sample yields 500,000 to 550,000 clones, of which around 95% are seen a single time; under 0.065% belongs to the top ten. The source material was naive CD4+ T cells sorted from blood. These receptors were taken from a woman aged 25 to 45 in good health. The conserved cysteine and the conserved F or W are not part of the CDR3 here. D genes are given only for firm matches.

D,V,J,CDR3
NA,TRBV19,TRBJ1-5,ASSLIPQGRTH
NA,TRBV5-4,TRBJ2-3,ASSLPGELTDTQY
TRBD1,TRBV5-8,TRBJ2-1,ASSRDRSSYNEQF
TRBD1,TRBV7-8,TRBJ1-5,ASSLLGRGFYSSNQPQH
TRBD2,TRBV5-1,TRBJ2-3,ASSSLAGGVDTQY
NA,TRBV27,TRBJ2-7,ASSPLSASGSYEQY
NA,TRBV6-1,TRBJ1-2,ASRRDPVSWGYT
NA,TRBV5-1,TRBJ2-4,ASSSQQGAKNIQY
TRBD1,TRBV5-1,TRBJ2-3,ASSSGTGTDTQY
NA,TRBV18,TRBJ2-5,ASSPGNPTETQY
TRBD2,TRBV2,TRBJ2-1,ASRAGELYNEQF
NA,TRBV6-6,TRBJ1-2,ASSTQGGYGYT
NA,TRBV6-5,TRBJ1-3,ASSPRPRAGNTIY
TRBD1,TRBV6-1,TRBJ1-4,ASTWRDSDEKLF
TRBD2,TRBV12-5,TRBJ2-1,ASGLGLAGSGNEQF
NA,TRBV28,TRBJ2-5,ASSSVRLAETQY
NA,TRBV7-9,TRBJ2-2,ASSLGVGELF
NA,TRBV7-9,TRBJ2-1,ASSPVPGDYNEQF
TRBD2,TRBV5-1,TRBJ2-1,ASSLRSGTVYNEQF
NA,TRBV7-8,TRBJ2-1,ASRYSSYNEQF
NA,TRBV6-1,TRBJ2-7,ASTETYEQY
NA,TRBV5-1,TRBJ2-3,ASSFSGTPLRDTQY
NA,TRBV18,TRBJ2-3,ASSQGEGTDTQY
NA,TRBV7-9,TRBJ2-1,ASSLPGSYNEQF
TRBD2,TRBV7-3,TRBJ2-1,ASSPSGSSGDEQF
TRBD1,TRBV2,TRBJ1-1,ASSGQGWDTEAF
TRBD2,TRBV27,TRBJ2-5,ASSLHDGRGEETQY
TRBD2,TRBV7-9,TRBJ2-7,ASSGRDTKSPGTSQQY
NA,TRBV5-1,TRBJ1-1,ASSFKGWDTEAF
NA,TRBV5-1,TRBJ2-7,ASSLVTAKLIYEQY
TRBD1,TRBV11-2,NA,ASSATGATIYEQY
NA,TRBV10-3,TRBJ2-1,AISARALENNEQF
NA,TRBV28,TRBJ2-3,ASSSGLYTDTQY
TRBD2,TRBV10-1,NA,ASSAGTSGSFNEQY
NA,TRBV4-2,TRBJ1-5,ASSQPGWASQPQH
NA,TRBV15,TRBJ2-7,ATSRERALGGRSSYEQY
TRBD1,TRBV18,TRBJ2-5,ASSPFPGQAQETQY
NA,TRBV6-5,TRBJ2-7,ASSYAGGGGGYEQY
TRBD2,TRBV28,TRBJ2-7,ASSRSSGYSYEQY
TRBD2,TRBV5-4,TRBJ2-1,ASSLGRTSGGNEQF
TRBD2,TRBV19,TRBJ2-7,ASSTSTSARSYEQY
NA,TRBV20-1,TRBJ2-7,SAQRGYEQY
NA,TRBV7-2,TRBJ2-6,ASSLVSGAGANVLT
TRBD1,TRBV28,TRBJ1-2,ASSGQTGLGIRGYT
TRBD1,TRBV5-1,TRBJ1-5,ASSLGDRDSNQPQH
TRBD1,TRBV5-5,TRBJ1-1,ASSLDREAF
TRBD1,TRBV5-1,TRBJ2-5,ASSTRGQIETQY
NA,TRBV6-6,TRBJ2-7,ASSYSVGGFDEQY
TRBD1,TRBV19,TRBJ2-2,ASKQGRRTGDTGELF
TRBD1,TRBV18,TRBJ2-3,ASSPLDRGQDTQY
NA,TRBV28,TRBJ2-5,ASSLPDQETQY
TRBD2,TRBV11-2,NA,ASSLARPTSGTTYEQY
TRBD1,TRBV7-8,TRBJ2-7,ASSLRQGAYEQY
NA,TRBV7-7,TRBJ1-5,ASFPRDNQPQH